This T cell receptor beta chain is from a study of blood T cells in healthy people across ages. PBMCs were isolated at a quantity of at least 6.5 million per sample. Points on this clonotype: The target antigen is unknown.

Findings of the study overall: Total diversity from one million sequenced T cells was likely underestimated.

The CDR3 loop spans 16 amino acids. CDR1 and CDR2 (germline): SGHRS, YFSETQ. Trimming stripped 3 bases from V and 2 bases from J, with 17 bases between. For the second PCR, which ran for about 7 to 11 cycles, a sample-barcoded 5' primer and a J-beta primer mix were used. Carrying 12 random nucleotides, a template-switch adaptor labeled each individual cDNA molecule. TCRdb re-called the 5' RACE reads with MiXCR, one entry per CDR3 protein. This sample has approximately 810,000 distinct CDR3 sequences, with roughly 26% found just once. Sequenced sample: blood. V gene TRBV5-1 combines with J gene TRBJ1-2; D is unresolved. This receptor was obtained from an elderly woman in good health. As DNA, the CDR3 is TGCGCCAGCAGCTCCCTGGTGGGAGGGAAGAACTATGGCTACACCTTC. Its protein is CASSSLVGGKNYGYTF.